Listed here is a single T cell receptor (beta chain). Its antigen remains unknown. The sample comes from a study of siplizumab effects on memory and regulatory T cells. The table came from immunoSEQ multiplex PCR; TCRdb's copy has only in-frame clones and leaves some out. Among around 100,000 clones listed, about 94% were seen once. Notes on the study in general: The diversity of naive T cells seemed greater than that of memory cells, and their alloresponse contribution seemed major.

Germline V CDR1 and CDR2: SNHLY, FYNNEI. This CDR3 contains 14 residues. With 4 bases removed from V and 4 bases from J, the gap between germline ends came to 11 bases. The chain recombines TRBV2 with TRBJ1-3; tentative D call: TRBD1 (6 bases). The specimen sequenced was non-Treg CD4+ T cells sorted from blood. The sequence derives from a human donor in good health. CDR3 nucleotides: TGTGCCAGCAGTGGCCAGGGGTGGGGAAACACCATATATTTT. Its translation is CASSGQGWGNTIYF.